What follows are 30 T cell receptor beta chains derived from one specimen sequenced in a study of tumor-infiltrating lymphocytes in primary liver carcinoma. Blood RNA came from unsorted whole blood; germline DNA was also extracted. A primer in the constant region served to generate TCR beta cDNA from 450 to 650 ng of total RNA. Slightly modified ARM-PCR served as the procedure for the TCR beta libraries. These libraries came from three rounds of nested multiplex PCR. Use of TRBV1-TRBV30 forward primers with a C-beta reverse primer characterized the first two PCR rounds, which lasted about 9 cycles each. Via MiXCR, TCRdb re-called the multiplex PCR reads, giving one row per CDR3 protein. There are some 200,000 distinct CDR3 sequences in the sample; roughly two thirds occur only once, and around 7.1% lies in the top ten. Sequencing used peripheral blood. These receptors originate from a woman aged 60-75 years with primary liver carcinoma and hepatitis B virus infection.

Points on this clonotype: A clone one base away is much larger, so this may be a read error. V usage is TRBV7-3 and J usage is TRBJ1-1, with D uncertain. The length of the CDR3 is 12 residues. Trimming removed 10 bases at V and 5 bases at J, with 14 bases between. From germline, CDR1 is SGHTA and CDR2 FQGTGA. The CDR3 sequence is CATLIGRTEAFF. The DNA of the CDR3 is TGTGCCACCTTAATAGGAAGGACTGAAGCTTTCTTT.

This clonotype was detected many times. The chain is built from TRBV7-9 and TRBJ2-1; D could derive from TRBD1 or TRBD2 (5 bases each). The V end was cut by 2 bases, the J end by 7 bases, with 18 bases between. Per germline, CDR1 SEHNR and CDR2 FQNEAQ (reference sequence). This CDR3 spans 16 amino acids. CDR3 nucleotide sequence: TGTGCCAGCAGCTTATCCCACGTCGGGGCGTGGAATGAGCAGTTCTTC. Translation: CASSLSHVGAWNEQFF.

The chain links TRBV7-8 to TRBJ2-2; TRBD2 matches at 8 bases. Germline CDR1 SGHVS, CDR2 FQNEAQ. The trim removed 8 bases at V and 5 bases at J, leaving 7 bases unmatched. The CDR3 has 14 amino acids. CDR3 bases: TGTGCCAGCGGTCCAATAGCGGGAACCGGGGAGCTGTTTTTT. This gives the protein CASGPIAGTGELFF.

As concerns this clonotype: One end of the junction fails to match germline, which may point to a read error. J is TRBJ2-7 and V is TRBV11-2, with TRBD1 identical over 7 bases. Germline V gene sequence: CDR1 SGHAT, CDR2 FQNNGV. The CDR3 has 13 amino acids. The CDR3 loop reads CTSGKQGNYEQYF. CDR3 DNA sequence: TGTACCAGCGGCAAACAGGGGAACTATGAGCAGTACTTC.

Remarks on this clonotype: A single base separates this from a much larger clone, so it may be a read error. CDR3 in DNA: TGTGCCAGCAGTCCCCGGGACGGTGAAACTTTCTTT. Its translation is CASSPRDGETFF. This chain joins TRBV6-6 and TRBJ1-1; maybe TRBD1 (5 bases). Germline V gene sequence: CDR1 MNHNY, CDR2 SVGAGI (reference sequence). The CDR3 contains 12 residues.

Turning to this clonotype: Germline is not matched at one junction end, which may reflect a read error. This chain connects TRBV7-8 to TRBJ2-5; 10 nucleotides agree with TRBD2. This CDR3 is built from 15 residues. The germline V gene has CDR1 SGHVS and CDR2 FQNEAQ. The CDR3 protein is CASSFWTSGQEAQYF. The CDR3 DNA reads TGTGCCAGCAGTTTCTGGACTAGCGGCCAAGAGGCCCAGTACTTC.

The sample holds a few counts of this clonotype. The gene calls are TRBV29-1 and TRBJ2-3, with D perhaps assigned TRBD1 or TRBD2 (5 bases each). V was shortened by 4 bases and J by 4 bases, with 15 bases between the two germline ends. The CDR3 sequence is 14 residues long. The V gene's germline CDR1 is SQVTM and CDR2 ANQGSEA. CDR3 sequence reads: CSVAPGRRADTQYF. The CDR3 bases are TGCAGCGTTGCCCCGGGACGGCGCGCAGATACGCAGTATTTT.

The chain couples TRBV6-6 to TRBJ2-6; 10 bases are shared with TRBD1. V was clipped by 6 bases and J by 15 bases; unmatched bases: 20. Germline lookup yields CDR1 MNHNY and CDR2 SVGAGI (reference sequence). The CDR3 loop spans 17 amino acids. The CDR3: CASSPDRGRTGANPLTF. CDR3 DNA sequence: TGTGCCAGCAGCCCCGACAGGGGGCGTACTGGGGCCAACCCCCTGACTTTC.

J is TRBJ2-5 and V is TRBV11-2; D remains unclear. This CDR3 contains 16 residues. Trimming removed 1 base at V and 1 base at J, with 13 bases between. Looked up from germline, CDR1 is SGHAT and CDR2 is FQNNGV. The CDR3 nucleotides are TGTGCCAGCAGCTTAGTGCCCCGGGTGCTCCAAGAGACCCAGTACTTC. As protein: CASSLVPRVLQETQYF.

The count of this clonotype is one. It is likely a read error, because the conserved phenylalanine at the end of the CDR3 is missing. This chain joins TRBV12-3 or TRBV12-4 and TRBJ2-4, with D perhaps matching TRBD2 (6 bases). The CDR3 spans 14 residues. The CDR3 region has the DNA TGTCCCAGCAGGGCGGACGGGAGTAAGAACATTCAGTACATC. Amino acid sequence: CPSRADGSKNIQYI.

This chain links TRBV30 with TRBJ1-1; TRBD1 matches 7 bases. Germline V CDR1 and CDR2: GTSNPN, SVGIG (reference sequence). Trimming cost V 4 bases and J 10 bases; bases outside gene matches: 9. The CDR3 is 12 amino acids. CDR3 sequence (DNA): TGTGCCTGGATGAGGGGGCCAGGGGGAGCTTTCTTT. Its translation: CAWMRGPGGAFF.

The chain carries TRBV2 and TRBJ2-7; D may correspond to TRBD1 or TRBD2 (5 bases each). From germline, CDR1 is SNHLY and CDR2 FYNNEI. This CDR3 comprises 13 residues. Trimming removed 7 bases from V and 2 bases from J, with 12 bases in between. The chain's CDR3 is CASTRDGPYEQYF. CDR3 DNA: TGTGCCAGCACCCGGGACGGACCCTACGAGCAGTACTTC. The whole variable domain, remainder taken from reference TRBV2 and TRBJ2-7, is EPEVTQTPSHQVTQMGQEVILRCVPISNHLYFYWYRQILGQKVEFLVSFYNNEISEKSEIFDDQFSVERPDGSNFTLKIRSTKLEDSAMYFCASTRDGPYEQYFGPGTRLTVT.

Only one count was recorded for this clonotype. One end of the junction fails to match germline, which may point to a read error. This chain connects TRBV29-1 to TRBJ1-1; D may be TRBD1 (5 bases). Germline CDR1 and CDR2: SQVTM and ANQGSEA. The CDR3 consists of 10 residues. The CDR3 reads CSVDRDEAIF. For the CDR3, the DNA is TGCAGCGTTGATCGGGACGAAGCTATTTTT.

CDR3 protein: CASSLWTDNEQFF. The CDR3 DNA sequence: TGTGCCAGCTCACTATGGACGGACAATGAGCAGTTCTTC. The chain joins TRBV18 to TRBJ2-1; D is undetermined. The CDR3 consists of 13 residues. Looked up from germline, CDR1 is KGHSH and CDR2 is LQKENI. V lost 4 bases, J lost 5 bases, and 9 bases lay in between.

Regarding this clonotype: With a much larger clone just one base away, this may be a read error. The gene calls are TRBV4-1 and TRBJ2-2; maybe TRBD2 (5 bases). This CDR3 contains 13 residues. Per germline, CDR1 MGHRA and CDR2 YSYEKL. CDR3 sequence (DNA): TGCGCCATCAGCCAAGGTCGGGATCGGGAGCTGTTTTTT. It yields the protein CAISQGRDRELFF.

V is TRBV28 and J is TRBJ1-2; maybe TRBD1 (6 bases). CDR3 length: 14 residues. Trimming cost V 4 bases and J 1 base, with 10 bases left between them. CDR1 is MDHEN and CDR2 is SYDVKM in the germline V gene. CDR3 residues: CASSSRDNNYGYTF. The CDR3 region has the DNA TGTGCCAGCAGTTCTAGGGACAATAACTATGGCTACACCTTC.

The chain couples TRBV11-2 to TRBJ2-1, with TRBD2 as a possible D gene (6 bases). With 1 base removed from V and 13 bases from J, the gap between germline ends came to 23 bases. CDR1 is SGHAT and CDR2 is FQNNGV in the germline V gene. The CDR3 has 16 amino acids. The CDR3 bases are TGTGCCAGCAGCTTAGGTTTTCTAGCGAACTACATTGAACAGTTCTTC. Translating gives CASSLGFLANYIEQFF.

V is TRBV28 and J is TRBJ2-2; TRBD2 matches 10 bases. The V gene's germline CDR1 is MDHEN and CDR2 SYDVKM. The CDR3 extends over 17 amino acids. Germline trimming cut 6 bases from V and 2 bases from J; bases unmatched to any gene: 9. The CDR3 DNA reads TGTGCCAGCAGCCTCCCCACTAGCGGGGCTAACACCGGGGAGCTGTTTTTT. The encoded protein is CASSLPTSGANTGELFF.

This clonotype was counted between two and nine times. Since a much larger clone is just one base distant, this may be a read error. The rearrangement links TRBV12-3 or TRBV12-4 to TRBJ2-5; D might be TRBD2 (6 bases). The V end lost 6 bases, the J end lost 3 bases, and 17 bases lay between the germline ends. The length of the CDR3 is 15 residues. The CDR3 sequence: CASSIYPGSEETQYF. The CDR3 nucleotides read TGTGCCAGCAGCATCTACCCCGGGAGCGAAGAGACCCAGTACTTC.

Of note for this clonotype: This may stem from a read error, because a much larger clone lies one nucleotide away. The CDR3 DNA reads TGTGCCAGCCGTTTCCGGGACGTGAACACTGAAGCTTTCTTT. Amino acids: CASRFRDVNTEAFF. This chain joins TRBV12-3 or TRBV12-4 and TRBJ1-1, with D perhaps TRBD1 (5 bases). The CDR3 extends over 14 amino acids.

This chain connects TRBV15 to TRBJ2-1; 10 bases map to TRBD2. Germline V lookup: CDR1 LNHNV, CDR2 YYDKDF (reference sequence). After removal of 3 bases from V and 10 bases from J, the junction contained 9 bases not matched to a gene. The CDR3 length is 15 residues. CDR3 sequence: CATSSGTSVKREQFF. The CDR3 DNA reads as TGTGCCACCAGCAGCGGGACTAGCGTCAAAAGGGAGCAGTTCTTC.

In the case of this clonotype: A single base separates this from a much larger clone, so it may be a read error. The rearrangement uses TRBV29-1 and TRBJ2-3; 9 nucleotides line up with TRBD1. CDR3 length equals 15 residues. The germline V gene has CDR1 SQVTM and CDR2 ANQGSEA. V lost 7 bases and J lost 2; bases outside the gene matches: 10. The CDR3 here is CSDPSDRGHTDTQYF. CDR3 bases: TGCAGCGACCCATCGGACAGGGGTCACACAGATACGCAGTATTTT.

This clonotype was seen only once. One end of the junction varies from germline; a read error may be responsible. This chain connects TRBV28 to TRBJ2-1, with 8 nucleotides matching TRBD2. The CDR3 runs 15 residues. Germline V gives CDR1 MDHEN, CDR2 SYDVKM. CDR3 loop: CASSLCGRAGNEQFF. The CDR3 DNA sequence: TGTGCCAGCAGTTTATGCGGGAGGGCCGGGAATGAACAGTTCTTC.

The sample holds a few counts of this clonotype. The CDR3 DNA follows: TGTGCCAGCAGTTTCCCCAGGGCAGGGGCCGATCAGCCCCAGCATTTT. It encodes CASSFPRAGADQPQHF. This chain connects TRBV28 to TRBJ1-5, with a tentative D call TRBD1 (6 bases). The CDR3 totals 16 residues. Germline V CDR1 and CDR2: MDHEN, SYDVKM. The V end lost 3 bases, the J end lost 5 bases, and 17 bases lay between the germline ends. Combining the CDR3 with reference TRBV28 and TRBJ1-5 gives the whole variable domain DVKVTQSSRYLVKRTGEKVFLECVQDMDHENMFWYRQDPGLGLRLIYFSYDVKMKEKGDIPEGYSVSREKKERFSLILESASTNQTSMYLCASSFPRAGADQPQHFGDGTRLSIL.

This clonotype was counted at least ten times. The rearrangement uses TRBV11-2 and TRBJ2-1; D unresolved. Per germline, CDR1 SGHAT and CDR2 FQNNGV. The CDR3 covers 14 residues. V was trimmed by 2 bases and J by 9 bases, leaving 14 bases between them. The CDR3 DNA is TGTGCCAGCAGCTTATACCGGCTAGTTAGTGAGCAGTTCTTC. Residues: CASSLYRLVSEQFF.

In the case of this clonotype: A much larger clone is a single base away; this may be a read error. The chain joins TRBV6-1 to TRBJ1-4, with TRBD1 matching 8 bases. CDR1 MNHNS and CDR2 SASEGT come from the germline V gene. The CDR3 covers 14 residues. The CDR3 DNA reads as TGTGTCAGCAACCTGGACAGGGTTAATGAAAAACTGTTTTTT. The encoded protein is CVSNLDRVNEKLFF.

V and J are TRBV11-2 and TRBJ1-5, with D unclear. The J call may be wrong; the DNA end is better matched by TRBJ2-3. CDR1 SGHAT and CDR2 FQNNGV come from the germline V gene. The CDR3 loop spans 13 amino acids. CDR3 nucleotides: TGTGCCAGCAGCCACTTACAAGGTCAGCACCAGTATTTT. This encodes CASSHLQGQHQYF.

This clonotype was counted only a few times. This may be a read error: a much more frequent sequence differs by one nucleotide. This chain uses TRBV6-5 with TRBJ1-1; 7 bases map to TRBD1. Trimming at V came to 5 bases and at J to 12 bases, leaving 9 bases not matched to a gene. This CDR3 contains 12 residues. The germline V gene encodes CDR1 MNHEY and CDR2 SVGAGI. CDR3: CASSPLTGMTFF. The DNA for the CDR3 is TGTGCCAGCAGTCCTCTGACAGGGATGACTTTCTTT.

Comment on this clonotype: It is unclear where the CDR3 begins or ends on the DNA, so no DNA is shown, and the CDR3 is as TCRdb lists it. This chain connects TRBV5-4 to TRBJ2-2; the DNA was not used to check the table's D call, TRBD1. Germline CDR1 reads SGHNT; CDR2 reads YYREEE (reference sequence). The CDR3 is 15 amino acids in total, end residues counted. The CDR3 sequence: CASSPGGEGPGSCFF.

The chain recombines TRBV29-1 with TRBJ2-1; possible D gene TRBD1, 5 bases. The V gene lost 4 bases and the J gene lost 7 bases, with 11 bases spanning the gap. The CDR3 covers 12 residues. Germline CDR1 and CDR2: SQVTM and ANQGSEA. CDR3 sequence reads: CSVAGFWNEQFF. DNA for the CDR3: TGCAGCGTTGCAGGGTTCTGGAATGAGCAGTTCTTC.